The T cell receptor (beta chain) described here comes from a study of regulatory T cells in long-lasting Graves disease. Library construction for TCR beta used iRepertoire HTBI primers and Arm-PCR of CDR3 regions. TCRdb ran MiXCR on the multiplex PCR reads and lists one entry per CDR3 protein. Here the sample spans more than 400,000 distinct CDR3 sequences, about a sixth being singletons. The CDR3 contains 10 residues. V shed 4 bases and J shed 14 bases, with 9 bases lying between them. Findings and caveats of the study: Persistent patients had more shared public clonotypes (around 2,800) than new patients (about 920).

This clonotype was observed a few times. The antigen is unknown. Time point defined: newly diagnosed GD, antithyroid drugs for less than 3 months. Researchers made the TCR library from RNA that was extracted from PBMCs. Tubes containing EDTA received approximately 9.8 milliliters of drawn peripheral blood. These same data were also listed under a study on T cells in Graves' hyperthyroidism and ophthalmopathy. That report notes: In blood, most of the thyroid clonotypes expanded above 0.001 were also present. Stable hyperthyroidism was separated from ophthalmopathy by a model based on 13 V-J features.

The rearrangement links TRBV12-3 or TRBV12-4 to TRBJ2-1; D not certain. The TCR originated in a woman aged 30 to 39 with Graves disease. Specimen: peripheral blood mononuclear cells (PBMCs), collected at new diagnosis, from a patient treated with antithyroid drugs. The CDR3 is CASSSLEKFF. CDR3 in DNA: TGTGCCAGCAGTTCACTCGAAAAGTTCTTC.